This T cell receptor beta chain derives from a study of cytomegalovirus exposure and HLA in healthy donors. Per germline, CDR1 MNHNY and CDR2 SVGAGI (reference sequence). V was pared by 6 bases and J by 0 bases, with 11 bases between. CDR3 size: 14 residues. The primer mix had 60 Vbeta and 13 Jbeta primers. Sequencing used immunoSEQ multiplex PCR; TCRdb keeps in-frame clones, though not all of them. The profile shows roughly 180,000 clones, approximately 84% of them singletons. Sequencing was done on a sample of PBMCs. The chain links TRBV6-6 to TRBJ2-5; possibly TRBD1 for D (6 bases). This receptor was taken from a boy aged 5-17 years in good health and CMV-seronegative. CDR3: CASRSGTYQETQYF. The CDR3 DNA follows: TGTGCCAGCAGATCAGGGACATACCAAGAGACCCAGTACTTC.